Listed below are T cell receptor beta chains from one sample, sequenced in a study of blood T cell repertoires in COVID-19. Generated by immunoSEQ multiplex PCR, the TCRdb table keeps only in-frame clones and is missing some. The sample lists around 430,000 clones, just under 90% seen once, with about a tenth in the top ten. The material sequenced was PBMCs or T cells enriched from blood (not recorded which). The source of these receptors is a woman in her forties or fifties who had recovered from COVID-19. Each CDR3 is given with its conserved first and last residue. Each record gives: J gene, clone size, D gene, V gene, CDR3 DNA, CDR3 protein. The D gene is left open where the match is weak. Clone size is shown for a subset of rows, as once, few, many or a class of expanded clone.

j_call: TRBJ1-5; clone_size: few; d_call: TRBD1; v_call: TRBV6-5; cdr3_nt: TGTGCCAGCAGAGTACAGGGGGCATACAATCAGCCCCAGCATTTT; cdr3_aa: CASRVQGAYNQPQHF
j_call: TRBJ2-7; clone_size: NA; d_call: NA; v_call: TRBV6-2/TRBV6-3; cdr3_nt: TGTGCCAGCAGTTTCGGGGGATATACCTACGAGCAGTACTTC; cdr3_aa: CASSFGGYTYEQYF
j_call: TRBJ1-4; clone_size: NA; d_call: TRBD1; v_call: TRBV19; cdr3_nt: TGTGCCAGTAGTATAGATCAGGGGGCGCATGAAAAACTGTTTTTT; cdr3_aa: CASSIDQGAHEKLFF
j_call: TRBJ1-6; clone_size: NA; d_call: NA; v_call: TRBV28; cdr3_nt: TGTGCCAGCAGTTTAGGGCAAGTTAATTCACCCCTCCACTTT; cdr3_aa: CASSLGQVNSPLHF
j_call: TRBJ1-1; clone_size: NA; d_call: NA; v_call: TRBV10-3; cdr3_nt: TGTGCCATCAGCGCCGGGGAAGCCACTGAAGCTTTCTTT; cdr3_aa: CAISAGEATEAFF
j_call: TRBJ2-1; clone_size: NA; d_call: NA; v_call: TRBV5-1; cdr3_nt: TGCGCCAGCAGCTTCCAACCGAGCTCCTACAATGAGCAGTTCTTC; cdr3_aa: CASSFQPSSYNEQFF
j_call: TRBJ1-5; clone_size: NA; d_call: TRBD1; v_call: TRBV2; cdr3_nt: TGTGCCAGCAGGCCTGGGACAGGGGTAAATCAGCCCCAGCATTTT; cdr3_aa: CASRPGTGVNQPQHF
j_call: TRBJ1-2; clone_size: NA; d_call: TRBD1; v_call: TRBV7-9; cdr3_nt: TGTGCCAGCAGCTTAGAGGACAGGAACGACTATGGCTACACCTTC; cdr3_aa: CASSLEDRNDYGYTF
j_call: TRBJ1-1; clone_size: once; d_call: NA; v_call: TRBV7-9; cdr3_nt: TGTGCCAGCAGACGGACAGAATCCCTATGGGCTGAAGCTTTCTTT; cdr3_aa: CASRRTESLWAEAFF
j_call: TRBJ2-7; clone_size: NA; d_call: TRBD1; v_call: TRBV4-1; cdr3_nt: TGCGCCAGCAGCCAACCGGGACAGGGCTACGAGCAGTACTTC; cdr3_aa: CASSQPGQGYEQYF
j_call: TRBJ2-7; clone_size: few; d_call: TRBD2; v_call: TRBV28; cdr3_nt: TGTGCCAGCAGTTTACGCGGACTAGCGCAGATCGAGCAGTACTTC; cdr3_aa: CASSLRGLAQIEQYF
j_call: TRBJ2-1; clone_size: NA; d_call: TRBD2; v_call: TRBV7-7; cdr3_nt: TGTGCTAGCAGCTTAGACCCGACTAGCGACAATGAGCAGTTCTTC; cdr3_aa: CASSLDPTSDNEQFF
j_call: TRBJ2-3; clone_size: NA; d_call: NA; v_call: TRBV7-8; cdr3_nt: TGTGCCAGCAGCCCCTATCGTGGCGGGGATACAGATACGCAGTATTTT; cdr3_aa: CASSPYRGGDTDTQYF
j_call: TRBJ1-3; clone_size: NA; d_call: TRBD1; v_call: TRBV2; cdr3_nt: TGTGCCAGCAGTGAAGCCGGGACAGGGTCCATGGGGGGAAACACCATATATTTT; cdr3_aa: CASSEAGTGSMGGNTIYF
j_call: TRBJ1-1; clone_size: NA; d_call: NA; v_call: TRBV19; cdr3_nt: TGTGCCAGTAGTATTGATCAGGGTGTGGGCACTGAAGCTTTCTTT; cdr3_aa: CASSIDQGVGTEAFF
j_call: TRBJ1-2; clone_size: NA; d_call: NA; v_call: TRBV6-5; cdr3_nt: TGTGCCAGCAGTTACTCCAACGGGTTCAATTATGGCTACACCTTC; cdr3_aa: CASSYSNGFNYGYTF
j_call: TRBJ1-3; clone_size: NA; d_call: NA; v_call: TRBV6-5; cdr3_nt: TGTGCCAGCAGTTACTCAGCCAGGCGCGGAAACACCATATATTTT; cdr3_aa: CASSYSARRGNTIYF
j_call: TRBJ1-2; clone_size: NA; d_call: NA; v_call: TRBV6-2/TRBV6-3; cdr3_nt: TGTGCCAGCAGTTACCGCGCGGGGAACTATGGCTACACCTTC; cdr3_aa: CASSYRAGNYGYTF
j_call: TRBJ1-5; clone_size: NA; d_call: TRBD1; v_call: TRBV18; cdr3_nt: TGTGCCAGCTCCAGGACAGGGGTACGGCAGCCCCAGCATTTT; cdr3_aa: CASSRTGVRQPQHF
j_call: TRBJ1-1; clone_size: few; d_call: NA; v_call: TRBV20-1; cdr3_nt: TGCAGTGCCCTTACCCTCCGAGGAGCTTTCTTT; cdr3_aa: CSALTLRGAFF